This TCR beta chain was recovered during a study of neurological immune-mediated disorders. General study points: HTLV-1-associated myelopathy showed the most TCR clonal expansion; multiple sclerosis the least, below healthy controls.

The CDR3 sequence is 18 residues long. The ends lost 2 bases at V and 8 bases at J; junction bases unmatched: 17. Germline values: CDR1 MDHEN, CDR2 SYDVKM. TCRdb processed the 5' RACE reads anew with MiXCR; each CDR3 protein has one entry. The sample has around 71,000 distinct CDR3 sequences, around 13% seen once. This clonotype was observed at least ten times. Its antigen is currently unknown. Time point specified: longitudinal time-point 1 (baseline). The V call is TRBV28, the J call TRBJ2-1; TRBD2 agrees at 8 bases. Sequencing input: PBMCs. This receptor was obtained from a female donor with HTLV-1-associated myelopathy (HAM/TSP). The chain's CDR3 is CASSLKGPWTGGPDEQFF. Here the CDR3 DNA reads TGTGCCAGCAGTTTAAAGGGCCCTTGGACGGGGGGGCCCGATGAGCAGTTCTTC.